One and the same sample provided the 2 T cell receptor beta chains below, sequenced in a study of cytomegalovirus exposure and HLA in healthy donors. Primers: 60 Vbeta forward and 13 Jbeta reverse. Here immunoSEQ multiplex PCR was the method, and the copy in TCRdb shows in-frame clones only, minus some. Of about 94,000 clones listed, around three quarters were seen once; the top ten hold about 1.4%. Input material: PBMCs. The receptor set was obtained from a male donor in good health and CMV-seronegative.

A few counts support this clone. V is TRBV29-1 and J is TRBJ1-2, with a weak D call TRBD1 (6 bases). The V end was cut by 2 bases, the J end by 7 bases, with 8 bases between. Looked up from germline, CDR1 is SQVTM and CDR2 is ANQGSEA. This CDR3 contains 11 residues. The chain's CDR3 is CSVEQGTGYTF. The CDR3 nucleotides are TGCAGCGTTGAACAGGGGACTGGCTACACCTTC.

The rearrangement links TRBV9 to TRBJ1-1; no definite D call. Germline loops: CDR1 SGDLS, CDR2 YYNGEE. Trimming left V 0 bases short and J 1 base short, with 10 bases between. The CDR3 loop spans 15 amino acids. Here the CDR3 reads CASSVGSPPNTEAFF. CDR3 coding DNA: TGTGCCAGCAGCGTAGGGAGCCCCCCGAACACTGAAGCTTTCTTT.